The 32 T cell receptor beta chains presented below share a single source sample, sequenced in a study of blood T cell repertoires in COVID-19. Assay: immunoSEQ multiplex PCR; the TCRdb copy retains only in-frame clones and omits some. The data contain roughly 300,000 clones, roughly 80% of them seen just once; the ten biggest clones take up roughly 1.5%. The source material was peripheral blood. The receptors stem from a human donor with COVID-19, enrolled during active disease. The donor label of this sample is uncertain.

The V and J genes are TRBV30 and TRBJ1-1; maybe TRBD1 (6 bases). The CDR3 is made up of 14 amino acids. The V end lost 4 bases, the J end lost 4 bases, and 16 bases lay between the germline ends. The V gene's germline CDR1 is GTSNPN and CDR2 SVGIG (reference sequence). CDR3 in amino acids: CAWKPKTGLTEAFF. CDR3 DNA: TGTGCCTGGAAACCAAAGACAGGTCTCACTGAAGCTTTCTTT.

This clone was counted between two and nine times. The gene calls are TRBV10-1 and TRBJ2-5; a possible D gene is TRBD1 (6 bases). CDR1 WNHNN and CDR2 SYGVQD come from the germline V gene (reference sequence). The length of the CDR3 is 14 residues. Trimming pared 3 bases from V and 4 bases from J, leaving 12 bases between. CDR3 DNA: TGCGCCAGCAGTGATTCCAGGGGAATAGAGACCCAGTACTTC. It codes for CASSDSRGIETQYF.

This clone has more than one count but fewer than ten. This rearrangement joins TRBV10-1 to TRBJ1-1, with 7 bases fitting TRBD1. This CDR3 contains 13 residues. From germline, CDR1 is WNHNN and CDR2 SYGVQD (reference sequence). V lost 6 bases, J lost 4 bases, and 5 bases stayed unmatched. CDR3 amino acids: CASRGQVGTEAFF. CDR3 in DNA: TGCGCCAGCAGAGGACAGGTCGGCACTGAAGCTTTCTTT.

This chain uses TRBV7-9 with TRBJ1-1; TRBD1 is a possible D gene (5 bases). This CDR3 contains 15 residues. V lost 4 bases and J 4 bases, leaving 16 bases between the germline ends. In germline, CDR1 is SEHNR, CDR2 FQNEAQ (reference sequence). The CDR3: CASSSGGVGGTEAFF. As DNA, the CDR3 is TGTGCCAGCAGCTCCGGCGGGGTGGGGGGCACTGAAGCTTTCTTT.

The V and J genes are TRBV20-1 and TRBJ2-5; D gene uncertain. Trimming pared 3 bases from V and 12 bases from J, leaving 14 bases between. The CDR3 is 11 residues long. Germline V CDR1 and CDR2: DFQATT, SNEGSKA (reference sequence). Written as DNA, the CDR3 is TGCAGTGCTAGCATTGCGGCCGTGGAGTACTTC. This encodes CSASIAAVEYF.

This clone was detected a few times. The chain joins TRBV30 to TRBJ1-5; perhaps TRBD1 as D (6 bases). From germline, CDR1 is GTSNPN and CDR2 SVGIG (reference sequence). Trimming took 2 bases from V and 11 from J, leaving 13 bases between them. CDR3 length: 12 amino acids. Here the CDR3 reads CAWSLQTGSQHF. The CDR3 DNA follows: TGTGCCTGGAGTTTACAAACAGGGTCCCAGCATTTT.

The rearrangement uses TRBV19 and TRBJ1-1, with D possibly matching TRBD1 (5 bases). Germline CDR1 LNHDA, CDR2 SQIVND (reference sequence). V was cut by 1 base and J by 4 bases, with 13 bases left in between. This CDR3 contains 15 residues. The CDR3 DNA follows: TGTGCCAGTAGTATAGGGGGAGGGGCCATCACTGAAGCTTTCTTT. It yields the protein CASSIGGGAITEAFF.

The rearrangement uses TRBV11-3 and TRBJ2-1; perhaps TRBD2 as D (5 bases). This CDR3 spans 14 amino acids. Germline V gives CDR1 SGHNT, CDR2 YENEEA. V was clipped by 6 bases and J by 2 bases, with 11 bases between them. CDR3 sequence (DNA): TGTGCCAGCAGTACGGACTCGCCCTACAATGAGCAGTTCTTC. This sequence encodes CASSTDSPYNEQFF.

The rearrangement joins TRBV4-2 to TRBJ2-2; TRBD2 matches 10 bases. J was trimmed by 3 bases and V by 4 bases; bases with no gene match: 5. This CDR3 is built from 16 residues. Germline CDR1 LGHNA, CDR2 YNFKEQ. CDR3 coding DNA: TGTGCCAGCAGCCCTCTAGCGGGAGAGGACACCGGGGAGCTGTTTTTT. Translating gives CASSPLAGEDTGELFF.

This chain links TRBV9 with TRBJ1-2; TRBD1 aligns across 8 bases. The CDR3 extends over 15 amino acids. The germline V gene encodes CDR1 SGDLS and CDR2 YYNGEE. The V gene end was trimmed by 0 bases and the J gene end by 5 bases; junction bases not matched to a gene: 6. The CDR3 nucleotides read TGTGCCAGCAGCGTAGAACCAGGGGGCGCATATGGCTACACCTTC. This gives the protein CASSVEPGGAYGYTF.

This chain connects TRBV9 to TRBJ2-1; possibly TRBD2 for D (6 bases). Per the germline V gene, CDR1 is SGDLS and CDR2 is YYNGEE. V shed 0 bases and J shed 1 base, with 17 bases lying between them. The CDR3 spans 18 residues. The CDR3 DNA reads TGTGCCAGCAGCGTAGCTTTCAGGACGGAGGGATCCTACAATGAGCAGTTCTTC. Translating gives CASSVAFRTEGSYNEQFF.

V is TRBV10-3 and J is TRBJ2-1; 14 bases fit TRBD2. J gave up 1 base and V 0 bases, and 8 bases lay outside the gene matches. Germline CDR1 reads ENHRY; CDR2 reads SYGVKD. This CDR3 has 20 residues. CDR3 residues: CAISESGTSGRAASYNEQFF. The CDR3 coding sequence is TGTGCCATCAGTGAGTCCGGGACTAGCGGGAGAGCTGCGTCCTACAATGAGCAGTTCTTC.

J is TRBJ2-1 and V is TRBV11-3; 7 nucleotides align to TRBD2. Trimming cost V 0 bases and J 4 bases; bases outside gene matches: 6. The CDR3 extends over 16 amino acids. Germline lookup yields CDR1 SGHNT and CDR2 YENEEA. The CDR3 DNA follows: TGTGCCAGCAGCTTAGATCTCGAGGGAGGGTACAATGAGCAGTTCTTC. It yields the protein CASSLDLEGGYNEQFF.

This sequence joins TRBV6-5 and TRBJ1-2; D is possibly TRBD1 (6 bases). Germline CDR1 reads MNHEY; CDR2 reads SVGAGI. The CDR3 covers 15 residues. V was cut by 6 bases and J by 0 bases, with 14 bases left in between. The chain's CDR3 is CASSQDRLSNYGYTF. CDR3 DNA: TGTGCCAGCAGCCAAGACAGGCTCTCTAACTATGGCTACACCTTC.

V gene TRBV7-9 combines with J gene TRBJ1-3; no clear D. The germline V gene encodes CDR1 SEHNR and CDR2 FQNEAQ (reference sequence). Trimming removed 0 bases from V and 7 bases from J, with 10 bases in between. The CDR3 contains 14 residues. This CDR3 reads CASSLAAGENTIYF. CDR3 in DNA: TGTGCCAGCAGCTTAGCGGCGGGAGAGAACACCATATATTTT.

The V gene is TRBV5-1, the J gene TRBJ2-5; D perhaps matches TRBD2 (6 bases). V lost 9 bases, J lost 3 bases, and 15 bases lay in between. This CDR3 region has 13 residues. Germline CDR1 is SGHRS and CDR2 is YFSETQ. CDR3 region: CAKPGTEEETQYF. The CDR3 DNA follows: TGCGCCAAACCGGGGACTGAGGAAGAGACCCAGTACTTC. The whole variable domain, filled in from reference TRBV5-1 and TRBJ2-5, reads KAGVTQTPRYLIKTRGQQVTLSCSPISGHRSVSWYQQTPGQGLQFLFEYFSETQRNKGNFPGRFSGRQFSNSRSEMNVSTLELGDSALYLCAKPGTEEETQYFGPGTRLLVL.

The chain joins TRBV18 to TRBJ2-4; the D gene is possibly TRBD1 (6 bases). This CDR3 has 15 amino acids. Germline V gene sequence: CDR1 KGHSH, CDR2 LQKENI. The V and J ends lost 4 bases and 9 bases respectively, with 19 bases between them. CDR3 sequence reads: CASSQTGLDPFIQYF. CDR3 DNA: TGTGCCAGCTCACAGACAGGACTTGATCCGTTCATTCAGTACTTC. The whole variable domain, remainder taken from reference TRBV18 and TRBJ2-4, is NAGVMQNPRHLVRRRGQEARLRCSPMKGHSHVYWYRQLPEEGLKFMVYLQKENIIDESGMPKERFSAEFPKEGPSILRIQQVVRGDSAAYFCASSQTGLDPFIQYFGAGTRLSVL.

This chain links TRBV3-1 (or the pseudogene TRBV3-2) with TRBJ2-1; 10 bases line up with TRBD2. CDR3 length equals 14 residues. Trimming at V came to 1 base and at J to 10 bases, leaving 4 bases not matched to a gene. CDR1 is LGHDT and CDR2 is YNNKEL in the germline V gene (reference sequence). CDR3 residues: CASSQGRTSGEQFF. The CDR3, as DNA: TGTGCCAGCAGCCAAGGACGGACTAGCGGCGAGCAGTTCTTC.

The V and J genes are TRBV2 and TRBJ1-3; D perhaps matches TRBD1 (6 bases). V dropped 6 bases and J dropped 0 bases, with 9 bases sitting between them. This CDR3 region has 14 residues. The germline V gene has CDR1 SNHLY and CDR2 FYNNEI. The CDR3 DNA reads as TGTGCCAGCAGACGACAGGTCTCTGGAAACACCATATATTTT. The encoded protein is CASRRQVSGNTIYF.

The chain joins TRBV19 to TRBJ2-2; possible D gene TRBD2, 6 bases. Germline V CDR1 and CDR2: LNHDA, SQIVND (reference sequence). The CDR3 has 15 amino acids. The V end was cut by 3 bases, the J end by 6 bases, with 14 bases between. In DNA, the CDR3 is TGTGCCAGTAGTATGGGACTCTCTCGGCCCGGGGAGCTGTTTTTT. Residues: CASSMGLSRPGELFF.

V gene TRBV29-1 combines with J gene TRBJ2-2; no definite D call. Trimming shortened V by 7 bases and J by 2 bases, and 5 bases separated the two germline ends. The CDR3 loop spans 11 amino acids. CDR1 is SQVTM and CDR2 is ANQGSEA in the germline V gene. CDR3 DNA: TGCAGCGCCCAAAACACCGGGGAGCTGTTTTTT. Translation gives CSAQNTGELFF.

The chain carries TRBV3-1 (or the pseudogene TRBV3-2) and TRBJ2-5; D is uncertain. Germline loops: CDR1 LGHDT, CDR2 YNNKEL (reference sequence). The V and J ends lost 0 bases and 7 bases respectively, with 15 bases between them. The CDR3 runs 15 residues. The CDR3 DNA is TGTGCCAGCAGCCAAGAGGTGTCCCCCCTCGGGACCCAGTACTTC. Translation: CASSQEVSPLGTQYF.

V usage is TRBV29-1 and J usage is TRBJ1-2; D may be TRBD1 (6 bases). This CDR3 spans 11 amino acids. Germline CDR1 SQVTM, CDR2 ANQGSEA. V lost 5 bases to trimming and J lost 8 bases, with 12 bases between them. The CDR3 nucleotides read TGCAGCGTTTACAGGGAGGGCGGCTACACCTTC. It yields the protein CSVYREGGYTF.

This clone was observed a handful of times. This sequence joins TRBV6-5 and TRBJ1-2; 8 nucleotides agree with TRBD1. The V and J ends lost 7 bases and 3 bases, in that order; junction bases with no gene match: 1. The CDR3 extends over 12 amino acids. Germline V lookup: CDR1 MNHEY, CDR2 SVGAGI. In DNA form, the CDR3 reads TGTGCCAGCAAACAGGGGGACTATGGCTACACCTTC. Amino acids: CASKQGDYGYTF.

V usage is TRBV28 and J usage is TRBJ2-2; 11 bases agree with TRBD2. V shed 3 bases and J 2 bases; nucleotides not matched to a gene: 8. Germline V gene data show CDR1 as MDHEN and CDR2 as SYDVKM. The CDR3 has 18 amino acids. The CDR3 loop is CASSFGWLAGGNTGELFF. CDR3 in DNA: TGTGCCAGCAGTTTCGGATGGCTAGCGGGAGGAAACACCGGGGAGCTGTTTTTT.

V usage is TRBV5-6 and J usage is TRBJ2-1, with 8 bases matching TRBD2. The length of the CDR3 is 17 residues. CDR1 is SGHDT and CDR2 is YYEEEE in the germline V gene. The J segment lost 8 bases and the V segment lost 3 bases, leaving 16 bases of the junction unmatched. This chain's CDR3 is CASSSGHSAGGNDEQFF. CDR3 DNA: TGTGCCAGCAGCTCGGGGCATTCGGCGGGAGGCAACGATGAGCAGTTCTTC.

The rearrangement joins TRBV19 to TRBJ2-1; 9 nucleotides line up with TRBD1. V lost 4 bases to trimming and J lost 5 bases; unmatched junction nucleotides: 3. Germline loops: CDR1 LNHDA, CDR2 SQIVND (reference sequence). This CDR3 is built from 14 residues. The CDR3 region has the DNA TGTGCCAGTAGTAACCGGGACAGGGACAATGAGCAGTTCTTC. Its translation is CASSNRDRDNEQFF.

The V and J genes are TRBV10-3 and TRBJ2-1, with TRBD1 identical over 10 bases. Germline CDR1 and CDR2: ENHRY and SYGVKD. V was pared by 1 base and J by 5 bases, with 5 bases of the junction left unmatched. This CDR3 is built from 16 residues. This CDR3 reads CAISEYTGQGNNEQFF. The CDR3 nucleotides read TGTGCCATCAGTGAGTACACGGGACAGGGGAACAATGAGCAGTTCTTC.

The genes are TRBV28 and TRBJ1-2; D is perhaps TRBD1 (5 bases). The germline V and J ends were trimmed by 3 bases and 14 bases, with 13 bases remaining between them. Germline V gene sequence: CDR1 MDHEN, CDR2 SYDVKM. This CDR3 has 11 amino acids. The CDR3 sequence is CASSFLGASTF. CDR3 DNA sequence: TGTGCCAGCAGTTTCCTAGGGGCTTCTACCTTC.

Only one count was recorded for this clone. V gene TRBV6-1 combines with J gene TRBJ1-3; tentative D call: TRBD1 (6 bases). The CDR3 totals 16 residues. Germline values: CDR1 MNHNS, CDR2 SASEGT. V lost 3 bases, J lost 0 bases, and 12 bases lay in between. The CDR3 spells CASSDRGSLSGNTIYF. For the CDR3, the DNA is TGTGCCAGCAGTGACAGGGGTAGCCTCTCTGGAAACACCATATATTTT.

The gene calls are TRBV19 and TRBJ2-6; D is ambiguous. This CDR3 has 18 residues. Germline assignment: CDR1 LNHDA and CDR2 SQIVND (reference sequence). Trimming stripped 9 bases from V and 1 base from J, with 22 bases between. In DNA form, the CDR3 reads TGTGCCAGCCAGCGTAGGAGAGTTCCTCAATCTGGGGCCAACGTCCTGACTTTC. This translates into CASQRRRVPQSGANVLTF.

The chain carries TRBV5-1 and TRBJ2-2, with TRBD1 as a possible D gene (6 bases). CDR1 is SGHRS, CDR2 YFSETQ, per germline. The V gene lost 0 bases and the J gene lost 2 bases, with 11 bases spanning the gap. The CDR3 is made up of 16 amino acids. The CDR3 is CASSLAWTDNTGELFF. As DNA, the CDR3 is TGCGCCAGCAGCTTGGCTTGGACAGATAACACCGGGGAGCTGTTTTTT. Full variable domain (remainder filled in from reference TRBV5-1 and TRBJ2-2): KAGVTQTPRYLIKTRGQQVTLSCSPISGHRSVSWYQQTPGQGLQFLFEYFSETQRNKGNFPGRFSGRQFSNSRSEMNVSTLELGDSALYLCASSLAWTDNTGELFFGEGSRLTVL.